This TCR beta chain was obtained from a study of blood T cell repertoires in COVID-19. Trimming took 7 bases from V and 1 from J, leaving 17 bases between them. Germline values: CDR1 SGHAT, CDR2 FQNNGV. CDR3 length: 16 amino acids. The data were produced by immunoSEQ multiplex PCR, yet TCRdb's version contains in-frame clones alone and is incomplete. The table lists some 50,000 clones, about 71% of them singletons, with just under 9% in the top ten. The sequencing input was peripheral blood. The chain employs TRBV11-2 and TRBJ1-3; the D is unclear. The receptor was derived from a woman between 65 and 79 years old with acute or convalescent COVID-19. The DNA for the CDR3 is TGTGCCAGCACTAGATACGGGAGATTGTCTGGAAACACCATATATTTT. This sequence encodes CASTRYGRLSGNTIYF. Drawing the rest from reference TRBV11-2 and TRBJ1-3, the complete variable domain is EAGVAQSPRYKIIEKRQSVAFWCNPISGHATLYWYQQILGQGPKLLIQFQNNGVVDDSQLPKDRFSAERLKGVDSTLKIQPAKLEDSAVYLCASTRYGRLSGNTIYFGEGSWLTVV.